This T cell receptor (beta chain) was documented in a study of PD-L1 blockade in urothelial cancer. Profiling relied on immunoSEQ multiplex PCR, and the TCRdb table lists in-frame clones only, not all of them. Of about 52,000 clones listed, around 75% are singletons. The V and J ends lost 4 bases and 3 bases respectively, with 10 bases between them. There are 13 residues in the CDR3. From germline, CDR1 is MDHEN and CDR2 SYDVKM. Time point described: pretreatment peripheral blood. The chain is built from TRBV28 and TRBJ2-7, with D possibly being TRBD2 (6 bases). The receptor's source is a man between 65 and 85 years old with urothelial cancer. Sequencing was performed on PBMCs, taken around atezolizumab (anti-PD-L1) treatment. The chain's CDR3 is CASSSRLGYEQYF. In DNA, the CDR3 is TGTGCCAGCAGTTCCAGACTAGGCTACGAGCAGTACTTC.